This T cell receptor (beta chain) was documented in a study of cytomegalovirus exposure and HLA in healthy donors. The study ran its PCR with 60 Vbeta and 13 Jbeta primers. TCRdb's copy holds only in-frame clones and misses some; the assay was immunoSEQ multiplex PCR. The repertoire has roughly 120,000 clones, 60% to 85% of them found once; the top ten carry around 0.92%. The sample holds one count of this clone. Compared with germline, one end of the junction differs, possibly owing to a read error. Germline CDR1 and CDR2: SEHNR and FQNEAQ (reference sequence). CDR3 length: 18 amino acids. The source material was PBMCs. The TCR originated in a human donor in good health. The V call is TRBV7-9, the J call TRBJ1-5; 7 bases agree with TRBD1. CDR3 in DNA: TGTTCCAGCAGCTTAGTCCCCTCTTGGCAGGGGGACAATCAGCCCCAGCATTTT. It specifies CSSSLVPSWQGDNQPQHF.